The next 32 T cell receptor beta chains were all read from a single sample in a study of cytotoxic CD8 clonotypes in ibrutinib-treated CLL. TCRdb's copy holds only in-frame clones and misses some; the assay was immunoSEQ multiplex PCR. The table includes roughly 52,000 clones, around 53% detected once. The source was PBMCs, collected after 12 months of ibrutinib treatment. Receptors were obtained from a human donor with chronic lymphocytic leukemia.

This chain connects TRBV28 to TRBJ1-2; TRBD1 might be the D (5 bases). Germline lookup yields CDR1 MDHEN and CDR2 SYDVKM. The V end was cut by 7 bases, the J end by 2 bases, with 17 bases between. This CDR3 has 15 residues. This chain's CDR3 is CASTGVEGLNYGYTF. Here the CDR3 DNA reads TGTGCCAGCACCGGAGTAGAGGGGCTAAACTATGGCTACACCTTC.

The chain carries TRBV19 and TRBJ1-6; 8 bases are shared with TRBD1. Germline CDR1 is LNHDA and CDR2 is SQIVND (reference sequence). This CDR3 has 15 residues. J was trimmed by 14 bases and V by 5 bases; bases with no gene match: 14. CDR3 sequence: CASSPGQGRKRTLHF. CDR3 DNA sequence: TGTGCCAGTAGTCCTGGACAGGGTCGGAAGAGGACCCTCCACTTT. The full variable domain, completed using reference TRBV19 and TRBJ1-6, is DGGITQSPKYLFRKEGQNVTLSCEQNLNHDAMYWYRQDPGQGLRLIYYSQIVNDFQKGDIAEGYSVSREKKESFPLTVTSAQKNPTAFYLCASSPGQGRKRTLHFGNGTRLTVT.

A remark on this clone: As the CDR3 is not closed by the conserved phenylalanine or tryptophan, this likely results from a read error. It is unclear where the CDR3 begins or ends on the DNA, so no DNA is shown, and the CDR3 is as TCRdb lists it. The V call is TRBV29-1, the J call TRBJ1-1; the table's D call, TRBD1, has no DNA check behind it. Counting both end residues, the CDR3 totals 11 amino acids. Germline V gene data show CDR1 as SQVTM and CDR2 as ANQGSEA. CDR3 residues: CSVEQGAVHIL.

The chain carries TRBV5-4 and TRBJ2-7; 10 bases fit TRBD2. With V trimmed by 2 bases and J by 2 bases, 10 bases remained unmatched. There are 17 residues in the CDR3. Germline CDR1 reads SGHNT; CDR2 reads YYREEE (reference sequence). The CDR3 loop reads CASSFGPGTSETYEQYF. Here the CDR3 DNA reads TGTGCCAGCAGCTTTGGACCCGGGACTAGCGAAACCTACGAGCAGTACTTC.

CDR3 protein: CASSFRRQPQHF. CDR3 nucleotide sequence: TGTGCCAGCAGCTTCCGACGTCAGCCCCAGCATTTT. The V call is TRBV5-6, the J call TRBJ1-5; D gene unclear. Germline-derived CDR1 and CDR2 are SGHDT and YYEEEE. The CDR3 loop spans 12 amino acids. V lost 2 bases to trimming and J lost 6 bases, with 6 bases between them.

In its sample, this clone was seen a few times. The chain employs TRBV7-9 and TRBJ2-7; 12 bases fit TRBD2. With V trimmed by 7 bases and J by 8 bases, 3 bases remained unmatched. The CDR3 has 12 residues. Germline V gene sequence: CDR1 SEHNR, CDR2 FQNEAQ (reference sequence). The CDR3 loop reads CASNGLAGKQYF. The DNA for the CDR3 is TGTGCCAGCAACGGACTAGCGGGAAAGCAGTACTTC. Filled out from reference TRBV7-9 and TRBJ2-7, the complete variable domain reads DTGVSQNPRHKITKRGQNVTFRCDPISEHNRLYWYRQTLGQGPEFLTYFQNEAQLEKSRLLSDRFSAERPKGSFSTLEIQRTEQGDSAMYLCASNGLAGKQYFGPGTRLTVT.

Turning to this clone: The junction differs from germline at one of its ends, possibly a read error. The genes are TRBV5-1 and TRBJ2-1, with TRBD2 matching 8 bases. CDR3 length: 14 amino acids. Germline CDR1 SGHRS, CDR2 YFSETQ. This chain's CDR3 is CASRLSGEYNEQFF. CDR3 sequence (DNA): TGTGCCAGCAGACTTAGCGGGGAGTACAATGAGCAGTTCTTC.

The chain is built from TRBV6-4 and TRBJ1-1; D uncertain. CDR3 size: 15 residues. Trimming took off 6 bases at V and 0 bases at J, with 14 bases between the two ends. The V gene's germline CDR1 is MRHNA and CDR2 SNTAGT. DNA for the CDR3: TGTGCCAGCAGGAGGGAGGCGGGCATGAACACTGAAGCTTTCTTT. It translates to CASRREAGMNTEAFF.

The chain has TRBV7-2 and TRBJ2-1; 7 nucleotides line up with TRBD2. Germline lookup yields CDR1 SGHTA and CDR2 FQGNSA. With 11 bases clipped from V and 8 bases from J, the junction kept 12 bases outside the gene matches. The CDR3 has 13 residues. The CDR3 DNA follows: TGTGCCTCGGATGGGGGGAGGGCCGATGAGCAGTTCTTC. It encodes CASDGGRADEQFF.

This sequence joins TRBV19 and TRBJ1-1; 10 positions agree with TRBD1. The CDR3 spans 16 residues. V lost 3 bases to trimming and J lost 2 bases; unmatched junction nucleotides: 6. Germline values: CDR1 LNHDA, CDR2 SQIVND (reference sequence). The CDR3 reads CASSIRTGGRNTEAFF. The CDR3 region has the DNA TGTGCCAGTAGTATCCGGACAGGGGGAAGAAACACTGAAGCTTTCTTT.

The V call is TRBV29-1, the J call TRBJ1-5; D gene uncertain. V was pared by 2 bases and J by 5 bases, with 10 bases between. The CDR3 consists of 13 residues. The germline V gene encodes CDR1 SQVTM and CDR2 ANQGSEA. This CDR3 reads CSVELGYDQPQHF. CDR3 DNA sequence: TGCAGCGTTGAACTAGGGTACGATCAGCCCCAGCATTTT.

The chain couples TRBV29-1 to TRBJ1-1, with a possible D match to TRBD1 (6 bases). Per the germline V gene, CDR1 is SQVTM and CDR2 is ANQGSEA. Trimming took off 3 bases at V and 5 bases at J, with 16 bases between the two ends. The CDR3 contains 14 residues. The CDR3: CSVERDAQGTEAFF. CDR3 nucleotides: TGCAGCGTTGAGAGGGACGCCCAGGGGACTGAAGCTTTCTTT.

By sample share, this clone is hyperexpanded (1% or more). V and J are TRBV2 and TRBJ1-1; D remains unclear. V lost 4 bases and J lost 1, with 10 bases in between. Germline V lookup: CDR1 SNHLY, CDR2 FYNNEI. The CDR3 totals 14 residues. In DNA form, the CDR3 reads TGTGCCAGCAGTGGCGGGCTTTCGAACACTGAAGCTTTCTTT. This sequence encodes CASSGGLSNTEAFF.

In nucleotides, the CDR3 is TGTGCCAGCAGCCGGACTAGCGGGAGGGACAATGAGCAGTTCTTC. Its translation: CASSRTSGRDNEQFF. The chain carries TRBV5-4 and TRBJ2-1; 15 bases are a match to TRBD2. Germline V gene lookup returns CDR1 SGHNT and CDR2 YYREEE (reference sequence). Trimming cost V 4 bases and J 5 bases; bases outside gene matches: 1. The CDR3 is made up of 15 amino acids.

The chain has TRBV9 and TRBJ1-4; D is undetermined. V shed 0 bases and J shed 0 bases, with 6 bases lying between them. The germline gives CDR1 SGDLS, CDR2 YYNGEE. This CDR3 has 15 amino acids. CDR3 protein: CASSVGLATNEKLFF. CDR3 coding DNA: TGTGCCAGCAGCGTAGGTCTTGCAACTAATGAAAAACTGTTTTTT.

This clone was counted a single time. This rearrangement joins TRBV27 to TRBJ1-6; 7 bases line up with TRBD1. The CDR3 consists of 15 residues. Trimming cost V 0 bases and J 6 bases; bases outside gene matches: 2. Germline V gene lookup returns CDR1 MNHEY and CDR2 SMNVEV (reference sequence). DNA for the CDR3: TGTGCCAGCAGTTTATCGGGACAGAGTAATTCACCCCTCCACTTT. Its protein product is CASSLSGQSNSPLHF.

This CDR3 is CASSRPRTSYNEQFF. For the CDR3, the DNA is TGCGCCAGCAGCCGCCCCCGGACGTCCTACAATGAGCAGTTCTTC. This chain connects TRBV4-3 to TRBJ2-1; D uncertain. V was pared by 4 bases and J by 1 base, with 11 bases between. CDR1 is LGHNA and CDR2 is YSLEER in the germline V gene. This CDR3 comprises 15 residues.

This clone has a handful of counts. This sequence joins TRBV2 and TRBJ1-1; D is unresolved. The V end was cut by 8 bases, the J end by 1 base, with 11 bases between. CDR3 size: 13 residues. Germline values: CDR1 SNHLY, CDR2 FYNNEI. The CDR3 DNA reads as TGTGCCAGCTTAATCATCGGGAACACTGAAGCTTTCTTT. Amino acid sequence: CASLIIGNTEAFF.

This clone has just a few counts. The V and J genes are TRBV7-6 and TRBJ2-5, with 10 bases that match TRBD2. Germline V lookup: CDR1 SGHVS, CDR2 FNYEAQ. This CDR3 comprises 14 residues. The V and J ends lost 4 bases and 4 bases, in that order; junction bases with no gene match: 3. The CDR3, as DNA: TGTGCCAGCAGCTGGCTAGCGGGAGCAGAGACCCAGTACTTC. Amino acid sequence: CASSWLAGAETQYF.

The chain has TRBV28 and TRBJ1-5; no definite D call. Germline CDR1 MDHEN, CDR2 SYDVKM. The CDR3 has 14 amino acids. Trimming removed 5 bases from V and 4 bases from J, with 12 bases in between. CDR3 residues: CASSQRTLNQPQHF. The CDR3 coding sequence is TGTGCCAGCAGTCAGCGGACCTTGAATCAGCCCCAGCATTTT. Full variable domain (missing parts from reference TRBV28 and TRBJ1-5): DVKVTQSSRYLVKRTGEKVFLECVQDMDHENMFWYRQDPGLGLRLIYFSYDVKMKEKGDIPEGYSVSREKKERFSLILESASTNQTSMYLCASSQRTLNQPQHFGDGTRLSIL.

This chain uses TRBV10-2 with TRBJ2-5, with D maybe TRBD1 (6 bases). The V end was cut by 6 bases, the J end by 4 bases, with 12 bases between. The CDR3 spans 13 residues. Germline V lookup: CDR1 WSHSY, CDR2 SAAADI. In nucleotides, the CDR3 is TGCGCCAGCAGACCCGGACAGTTAGAGACCCAGTACTTC. This gives the protein CASRPGQLETQYF.

This clone has more than one count but fewer than ten. This sequence joins TRBV28 and TRBJ2-5; D ambiguous. The CDR3 runs to 12 residues. V was shortened by 3 bases and J by 5 bases, with 7 bases between the two germline ends. Germline CDR1 is MDHEN and CDR2 is SYDVKM. The CDR3 is CASSLSLETQYF. The DNA for the CDR3 is TGTGCCAGCAGTTTGAGCCTGGAGACCCAGTACTTC.

The chain recombines TRBV28 with TRBJ2-7; D perhaps matches TRBD1 (5 bases). Between the trimmed V and J ends, which lost 9 bases and 4 bases, there was a span of 13 bases. The CDR3 is 12 residues long. Germline-derived CDR1 and CDR2 are MDHEN and SYDVKM. CDR3 DNA: TGTGCCAGTAAGACAGCAGAATACGAGCAGTACTTC. Translation: CASKTAEYEQYF.

The gene calls are TRBV2 and TRBJ2-3; tentative D call: TRBD2 (6 bases). V shed 7 bases and J shed 0 bases, with 20 bases lying between them. The CDR3 runs 17 residues. Germline V gene sequence: CDR1 SNHLY, CDR2 FYNNEI. The DNA of the CDR3 is TGTGCCAGCATCGACCCGGGGGAAGGGTCTAGCACAGATACGCAGTATTTT. Translating it yields CASIDPGEGSSTDTQYF.

This clone showed up just a few times. The chain carries TRBV6-1 and TRBJ1-5; 7 bases match TRBD1. CDR1 and CDR2 from the germline V gene are MNHNS and SASEGT. This CDR3 contains 15 residues. J lost 4 bases, V lost 6 bases, and 9 bases had no gene match. The CDR3 here is CASRGVGQTNQPQHF. The CDR3 DNA sequence: TGTGCCAGCAGGGGGGTGGGACAGACGAATCAGCCCCAGCATTTT.

CDR3 protein: CASSPTGLEAYEQYF. The CDR3 bases are TGTGCCAGCAGTCCAACGGGACTCGAAGCCTACGAGCAGTACTTC. This chain uses TRBV27 with TRBJ2-7; maybe TRBD2 (6 bases). Trimming stripped 5 bases from V and 2 bases from J, with 16 bases between. This CDR3 comprises 15 residues. Germline values: CDR1 MNHEY, CDR2 SMNVEV (reference sequence).

Concerning this clone: The junction departs from the called germline gene at one end, perhaps through a read error. The chain links TRBV13 to TRBJ2-1; 7 bases match TRBD2. Germline V gene data show CDR1 as PRHDT and CDR2 as FYEKMQ (reference sequence). The CDR3 is 12 amino acids. CDR3 nucleotides: TGCGCCAGCAGTGCCGCGGGAGCCGAGCAGTTCTTC. Its protein is CASSAAGAEQFF.

This chain uses TRBV27 with TRBJ2-1; TRBD2 matches at 10 bases. Germline assignment: CDR1 MNHEY and CDR2 SMNVEV (reference sequence). V lost 2 bases, J lost 4 bases, and 14 bases stayed unmatched. The CDR3 spans 19 residues. In nucleotides, the CDR3 is TGTGCCAGCAGTTTAGGCCCCCTATCTAGCGGGAGTTCGTACAATGAGCAGTTCTTC. It is translated as CASSLGPLSSGSSYNEQFF.

This rearrangement joins TRBV6-1 to TRBJ1-4; D possibly corresponds to TRBD1 (5 bases). Germline-derived CDR1 and CDR2 are MNHNS and SASEGT. This CDR3 is 14 amino acids long. V lost 4 bases, J lost 7 bases, and 13 bases lay in between. The CDR3: CASSGGYDGEKLFF. In nucleotides, the CDR3 is TGTGCCAGCAGTGGGGGGTATGATGGTGAAAAACTGTTTTTT.

This clone has ten or more counts. The V call is TRBV7-8, the J call TRBJ2-1; unclear D gene. CDR1 and CDR2 from the germline V gene are SGHVS and FQNEAQ. This CDR3 has 15 amino acids. The V gene lost 5 bases and the J gene lost 4 bases, with 15 bases spanning the gap. CDR3 amino acids: CASSTLSRLYNEQFF. The CDR3, as DNA: TGTGCCAGCAGCACCTTATCCAGGCTTTACAATGAGCAGTTCTTC.

The CDR3, as DNA: TGTGCCAGCAGTGAAGAGGCCCGATACGAGCAGTACTTC. Translated, it gives CASSEEARYEQYF. J is TRBJ2-7 and V is TRBV2, with D unresolved. The CDR3 spans 13 residues. Germline values: CDR1 SNHLY, CDR2 FYNNEI. V was shortened by 1 base and J by 4 bases, with 8 bases between the two germline ends.

This clone was detected only a few times. J is TRBJ2-7 and V is TRBV18, with TRBD2 matching over 10 bases. CDR1 and CDR2 (germline): KGHSH, LQKENI. V trimming: 0 bases; J trimming: 7 bases; junction bases outside the gene matches: 6. This CDR3 contains 15 residues. The CDR3 region has the DNA TGTGCCAGCTCACCACCAGCGGGAGGGCCAGGGGAGCAGTACTTC. Protein product: CASSPPAGGPGEQYF.